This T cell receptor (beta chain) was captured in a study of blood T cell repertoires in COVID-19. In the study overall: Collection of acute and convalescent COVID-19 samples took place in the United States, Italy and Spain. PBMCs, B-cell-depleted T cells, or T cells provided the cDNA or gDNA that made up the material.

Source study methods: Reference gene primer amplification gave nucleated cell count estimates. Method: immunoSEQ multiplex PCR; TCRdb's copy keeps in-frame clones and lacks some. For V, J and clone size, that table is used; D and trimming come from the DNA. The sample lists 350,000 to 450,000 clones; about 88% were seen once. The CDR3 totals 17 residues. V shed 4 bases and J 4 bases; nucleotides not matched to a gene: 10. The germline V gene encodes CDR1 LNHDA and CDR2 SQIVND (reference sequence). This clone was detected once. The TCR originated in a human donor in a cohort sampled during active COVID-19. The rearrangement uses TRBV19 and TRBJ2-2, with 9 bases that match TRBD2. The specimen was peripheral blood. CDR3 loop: CASSKMSTSGATGELFF. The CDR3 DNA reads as TGTGCCAGTAGTAAGATGTCGACTAGCGGAGCCACCGGGGAGCTGTTTTTT.